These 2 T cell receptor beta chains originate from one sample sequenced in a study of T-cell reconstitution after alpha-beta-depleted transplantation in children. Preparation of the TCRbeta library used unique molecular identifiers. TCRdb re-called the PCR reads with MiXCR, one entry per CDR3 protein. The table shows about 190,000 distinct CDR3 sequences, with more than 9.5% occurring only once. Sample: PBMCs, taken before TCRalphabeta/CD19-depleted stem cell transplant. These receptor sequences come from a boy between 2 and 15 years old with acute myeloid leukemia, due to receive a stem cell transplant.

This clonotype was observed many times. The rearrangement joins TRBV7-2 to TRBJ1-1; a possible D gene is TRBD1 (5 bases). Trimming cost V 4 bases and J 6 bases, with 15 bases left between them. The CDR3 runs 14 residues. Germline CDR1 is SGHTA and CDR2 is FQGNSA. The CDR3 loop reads CASSSTRSGAEAFF. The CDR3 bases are TGTGCCAGCAGCTCGACCCGCTCGGGGGCTGAAGCTTTCTTT.

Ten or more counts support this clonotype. The CDR3 region is CASSKEAGELFF. DNA of the CDR3: TGTGCCAGCTCAAAGGAAGCCGGGGAGCTGTTTTTT. V is TRBV18 and J is TRBJ2-2; D is unresolved. Trimming shortened V by 5 bases and J by 6 bases, and 7 bases separated the two germline ends. This CDR3 region has 12 residues. CDR1 KGHSH and CDR2 LQKENI come from the germline V gene.